Listed here is a single T cell receptor (beta chain). Its binding antigen is unknown. No base-level quality is on record; no much larger clone is a single base apart. The data were obtained in a study of T-cell memory formation after mild COVID-19 (dated by TCRdb to about 2021). Turning to the overall study: TCR sequence clusters from the two donors were largely donor specific. In a couple of donors, T-cell clones that expanded and contracted after mild COVID-19 were followed by sequencing TCRalpha and TCRbeta repertoires longitudinally. The cohort was made up of two young adult volunteers, one female and one male, who were previously healthy.

Findings and caveats that apply to the study as a whole: Some responding clones were detected in pre-infection memory, which suggested that pre-existing cross-reactive memory T cells had joined the SARS-CoV-2 response. The study included only a couple of mild cases, and larger cohorts that include severe cases with pre-infection samples were judged to be necessary. Contracting CD4+ clones appeared mostly in the CM and EM memory subsets, whereas CD8+ clones were enriched in EMRA. Clones that contracted from day 15 to 85 showed balanced CD4/CD8 phenotypes, whereas a second wave of clones that expanded from day 15 to 37 leaned towards CD4+. The second-wave clones that peaked on day 37 were not confirmed to be SARS-CoV-2 specific.

Sequencing was carried out with an Illumina NovaSeq 6000. Using 5'RACE with constant-segment primers, TCRalpha and TCRbeta cDNA libraries were constructed, with sample barcodes and unique molecular identifiers added in the process. Trizol reagent was used to extract RNA from every sample. Amplification of the libraries took two PCR steps, and the second step added a second sample barcode plus Illumina TruSeq adapters. Libraries were sequenced on an Illumina NovaSeq with 2 x 150 bp paired-end reads. The original pipeline was this. With migec v1.2.7, reads were demultiplexed and then collapsed into UMI-guided consensus sequences. With mixcr v2.1.11, UMI consensuses were aligned to TRA and TRB V and J templates and assembled into clonotypes. A clonotype was counted as expanded or contracted only when both edgeR and NoisET called the clonotype significant, with the noise models trained on biological replicates. For edgeR calls, the thresholds were a false discovery rate-adjusted p below 0.01 and a log2 fold-change of 1. As an exploratory analysis of dynamics, PCA with hierarchical clustering was applied to max-normalized trajectories of the 1000 most abundant clonotypes. Each responding clone was given a CD4 or CD8 phenotype based on the CD4+ and CD8+ repertoires, which had been sequenced separately. TCRdb cleaned the public reads at Q25 with fastp, built clones with MiXCR and kept in-frame beta chains. Each CDR3 protein appears once, grouped with its most common genes and DNA. The V and J calls here are based on TCRdb, not the publication. Present in this sample are approximately 240,000 distinct CDR3 sequences, roughly 15% of which were seen just once. 3.5% of the sample is taken by the ten largest.

Ficoll-Paque density gradient centrifugation was the method used to isolate PBMCs. Spanning cysteine to phenylalanine, the CDR3 consists of 12 amino acids. The DNA shown is the 36-base CDR3, in frame from base 1. V drops 4 bases and J drops 4 bases, leaving 7 bases in between. CDR1 and CDR2, per the germline V gene, are SGHRS and YFSETQ. The receptor's source is a man between 18 and 29 years old who had mild COVID-19 (a few samples of this study predate the infection). The sample titles of this study are shuffled in the database, so cell type and time point are left out; the donor was told from shared clones. The rearrangement combines TRBV5-1 with TRBJ2-3; the D gene assignment is ambiguous. The specimen was PBMCs or a T cell subset sorted from them (not recorded which). The CDR3 protein: CASSRDPDTQYF. The nucleotide sequence reads TGCGCCAGCAGCAGGGATCCAGATACGCAGTATTTT.